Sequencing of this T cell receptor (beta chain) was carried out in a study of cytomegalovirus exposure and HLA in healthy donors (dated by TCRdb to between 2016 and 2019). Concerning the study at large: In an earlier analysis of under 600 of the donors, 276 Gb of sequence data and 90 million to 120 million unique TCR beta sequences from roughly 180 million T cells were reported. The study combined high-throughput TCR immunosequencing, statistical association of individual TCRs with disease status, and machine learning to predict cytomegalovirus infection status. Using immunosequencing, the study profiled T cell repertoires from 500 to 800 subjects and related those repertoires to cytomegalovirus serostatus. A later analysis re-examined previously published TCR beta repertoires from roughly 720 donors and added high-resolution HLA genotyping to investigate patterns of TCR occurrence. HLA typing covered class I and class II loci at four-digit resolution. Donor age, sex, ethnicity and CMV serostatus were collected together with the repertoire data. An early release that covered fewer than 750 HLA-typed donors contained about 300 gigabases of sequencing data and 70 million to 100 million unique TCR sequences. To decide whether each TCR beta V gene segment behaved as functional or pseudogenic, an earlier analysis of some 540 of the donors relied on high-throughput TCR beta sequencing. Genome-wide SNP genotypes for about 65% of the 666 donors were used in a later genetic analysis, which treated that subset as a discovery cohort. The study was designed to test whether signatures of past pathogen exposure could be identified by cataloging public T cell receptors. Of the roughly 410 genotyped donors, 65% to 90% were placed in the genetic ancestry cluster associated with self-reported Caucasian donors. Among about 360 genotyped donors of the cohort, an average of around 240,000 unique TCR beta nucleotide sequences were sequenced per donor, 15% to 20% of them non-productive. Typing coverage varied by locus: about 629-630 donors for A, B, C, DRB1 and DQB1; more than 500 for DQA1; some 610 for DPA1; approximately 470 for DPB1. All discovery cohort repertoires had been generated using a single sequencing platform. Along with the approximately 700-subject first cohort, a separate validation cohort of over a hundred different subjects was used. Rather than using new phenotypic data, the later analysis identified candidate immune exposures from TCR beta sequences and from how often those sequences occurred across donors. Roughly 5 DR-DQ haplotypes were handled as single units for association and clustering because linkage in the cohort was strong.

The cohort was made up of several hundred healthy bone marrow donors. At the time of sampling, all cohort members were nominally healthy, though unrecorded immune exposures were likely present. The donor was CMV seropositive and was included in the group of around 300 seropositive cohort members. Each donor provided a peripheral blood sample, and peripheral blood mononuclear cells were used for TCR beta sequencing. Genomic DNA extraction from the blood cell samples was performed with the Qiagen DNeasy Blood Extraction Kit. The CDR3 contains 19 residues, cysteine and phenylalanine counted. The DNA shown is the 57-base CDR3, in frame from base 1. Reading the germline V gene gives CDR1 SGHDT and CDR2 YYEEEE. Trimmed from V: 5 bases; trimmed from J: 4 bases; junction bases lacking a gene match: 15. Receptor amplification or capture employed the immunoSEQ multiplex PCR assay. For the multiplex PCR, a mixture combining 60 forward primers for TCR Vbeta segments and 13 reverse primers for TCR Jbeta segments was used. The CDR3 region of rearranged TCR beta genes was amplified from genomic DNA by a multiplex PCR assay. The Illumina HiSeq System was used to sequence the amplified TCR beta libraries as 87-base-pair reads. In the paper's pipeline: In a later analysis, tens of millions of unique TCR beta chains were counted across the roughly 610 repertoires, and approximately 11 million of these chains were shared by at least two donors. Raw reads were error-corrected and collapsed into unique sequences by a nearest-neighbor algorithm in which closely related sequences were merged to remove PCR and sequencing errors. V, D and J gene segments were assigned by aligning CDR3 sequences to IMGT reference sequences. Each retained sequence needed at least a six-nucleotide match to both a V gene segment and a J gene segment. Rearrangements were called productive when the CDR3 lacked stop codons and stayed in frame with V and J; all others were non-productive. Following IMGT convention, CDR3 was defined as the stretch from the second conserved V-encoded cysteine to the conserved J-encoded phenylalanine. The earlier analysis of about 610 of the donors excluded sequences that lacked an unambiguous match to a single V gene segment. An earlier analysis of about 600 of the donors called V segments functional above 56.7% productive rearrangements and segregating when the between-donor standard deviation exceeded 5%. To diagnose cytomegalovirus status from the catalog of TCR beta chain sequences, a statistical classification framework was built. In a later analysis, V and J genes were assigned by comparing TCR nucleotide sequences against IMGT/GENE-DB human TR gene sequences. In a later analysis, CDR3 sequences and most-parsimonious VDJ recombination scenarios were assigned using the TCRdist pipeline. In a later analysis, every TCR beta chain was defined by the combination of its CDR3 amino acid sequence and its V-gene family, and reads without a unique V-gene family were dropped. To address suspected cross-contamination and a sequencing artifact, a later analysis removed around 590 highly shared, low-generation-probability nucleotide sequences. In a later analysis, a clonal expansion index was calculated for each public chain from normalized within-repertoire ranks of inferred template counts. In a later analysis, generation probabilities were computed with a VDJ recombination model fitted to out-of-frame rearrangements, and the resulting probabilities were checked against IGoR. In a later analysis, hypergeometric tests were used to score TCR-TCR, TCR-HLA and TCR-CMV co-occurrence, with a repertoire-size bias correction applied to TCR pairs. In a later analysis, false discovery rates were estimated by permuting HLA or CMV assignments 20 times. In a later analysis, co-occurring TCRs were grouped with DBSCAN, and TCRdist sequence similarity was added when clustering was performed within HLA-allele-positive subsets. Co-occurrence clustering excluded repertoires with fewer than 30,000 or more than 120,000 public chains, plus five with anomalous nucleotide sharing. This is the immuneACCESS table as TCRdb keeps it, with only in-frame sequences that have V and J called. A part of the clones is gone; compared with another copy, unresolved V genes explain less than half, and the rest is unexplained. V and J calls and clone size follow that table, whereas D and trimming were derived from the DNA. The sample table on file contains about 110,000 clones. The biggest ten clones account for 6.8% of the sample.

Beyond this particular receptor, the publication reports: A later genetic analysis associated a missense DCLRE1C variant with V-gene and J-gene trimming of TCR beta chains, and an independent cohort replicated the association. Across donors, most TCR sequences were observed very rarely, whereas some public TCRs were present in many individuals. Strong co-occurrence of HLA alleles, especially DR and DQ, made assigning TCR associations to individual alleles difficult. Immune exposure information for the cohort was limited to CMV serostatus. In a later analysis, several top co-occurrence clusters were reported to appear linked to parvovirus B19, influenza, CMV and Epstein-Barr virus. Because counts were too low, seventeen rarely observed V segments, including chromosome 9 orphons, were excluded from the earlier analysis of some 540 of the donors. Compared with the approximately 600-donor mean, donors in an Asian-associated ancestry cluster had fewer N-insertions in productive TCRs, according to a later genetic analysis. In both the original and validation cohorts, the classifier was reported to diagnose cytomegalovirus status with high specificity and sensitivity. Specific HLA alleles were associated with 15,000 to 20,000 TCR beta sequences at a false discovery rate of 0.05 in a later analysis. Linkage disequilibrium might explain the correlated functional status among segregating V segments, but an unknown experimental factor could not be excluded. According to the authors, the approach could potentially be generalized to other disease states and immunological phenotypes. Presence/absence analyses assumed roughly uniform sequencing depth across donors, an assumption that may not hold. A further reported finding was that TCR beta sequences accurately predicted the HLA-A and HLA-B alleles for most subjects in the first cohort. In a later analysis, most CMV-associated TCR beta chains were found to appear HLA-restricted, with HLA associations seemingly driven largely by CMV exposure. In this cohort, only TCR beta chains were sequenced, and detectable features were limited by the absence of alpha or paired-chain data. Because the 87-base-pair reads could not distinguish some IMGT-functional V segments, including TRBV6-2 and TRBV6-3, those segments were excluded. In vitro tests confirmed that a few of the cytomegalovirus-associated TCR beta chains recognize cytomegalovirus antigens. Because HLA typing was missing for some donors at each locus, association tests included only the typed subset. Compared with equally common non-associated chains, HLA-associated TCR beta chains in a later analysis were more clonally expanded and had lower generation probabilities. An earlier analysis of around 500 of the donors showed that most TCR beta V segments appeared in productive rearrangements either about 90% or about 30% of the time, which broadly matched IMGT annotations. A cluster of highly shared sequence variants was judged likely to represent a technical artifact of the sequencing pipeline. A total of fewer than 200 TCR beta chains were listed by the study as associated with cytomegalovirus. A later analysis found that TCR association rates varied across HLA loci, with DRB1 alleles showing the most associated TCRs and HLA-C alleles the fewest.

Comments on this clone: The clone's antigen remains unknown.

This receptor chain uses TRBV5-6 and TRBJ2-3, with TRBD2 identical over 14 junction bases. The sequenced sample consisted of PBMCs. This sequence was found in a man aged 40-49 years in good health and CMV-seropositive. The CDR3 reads CASREPGLAGESRSDTQYF. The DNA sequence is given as TGTGCCAGCAGAGAGCCGGGACTAGCGGGAGAGTCGAGGTCAGATACGCAGTATTTT.